Listed here is a single T cell receptor (beta chain). As the sequencing template, cDNA was produced by extracting RNA and reverse transcribing it. Measured with immunoSEQ multiplex PCR; TCRdb has only the in-frame clones, and not every one. The sample has around 160,000 clones, about 89% seen once. V lost 2 bases and J 3 bases, leaving 2 bases between the germline ends. Per germline, CDR1 SGHDN and CDR2 FVKESK. CDR3 size: 12 residues. This specimen belongs to a study of CD8+ T cells in alopecia areata. Study background: Among treated patients, oral tofacitinib was administered at 5 to 10 mg twice daily.

The chain couples TRBV14 to TRBJ1-5; D is ambiguous. This clonotype originated in a human donor with alopecia areata. The input for sequencing was CD8+ T cells sorted from blood, taken at week 0. CDR3 region: CASSQYNQPQHF. In nucleotides, the CDR3 is TGTGCCAGCAGCCAATACAATCAGCCCCAGCATTTT. The full variable domain, in which reference TRBV14 and TRBJ1-5 provide the parts outside the CDR3, is EAGVTQFPSHSVIEKGQTVTLRCDPISGHDNLYWYRRVMGKEIKFLLHFVKESKQDESGMPNNRFLAERTGGTYSTLKVQPAELEDSGVYFCASSQYNQPQHFGDGTRLSIL.